These T cell receptor beta chains were read from a single sample in a study of shared T cell receptors in the human thymus. The data were produced by immunoSEQ multiplex PCR, yet TCRdb's version contains in-frame clones alone and is incomplete. This sample has 600,000 to 900,000 clones, with over 75% found just once. The data were also submitted as part of a second study, on human thymus T cells.

Sequencing input: thymocytes. The origin of the receptors is a girl younger than two with a congenital heart defect. Each CDR3 is given with its conserved first and last residue. The order of the fields is clone size, V gene, J gene, D gene, CDR3 DNA, CDR3 protein. D genes are given only for firm matches. Size is stated for part of the rows, as once, few or many counts, or as a class when the clone is expanded.

size: once; V: TRBV7-9; J: TRBJ2-6; D: TRBD1; DNA: TGTGCCAGCAGCAACTTCGGGACAGGGGACTCTGGGGCCAACGTCCTGACTTTC; CDR3: CASSNFGTGDSGANVLTF
size: NA; V: TRBV4-1; J: TRBJ1-6; D: NA; DNA: TGCGCCAGCAGCCAAAGTCTTCCAGGGGAAGTCTCCTATAATTCACCCCTCCACTTT; CDR3: CASSQSLPGEVSYNSPLHF
size: NA; V: TRBV5-1; J: TRBJ2-4; D: NA; DNA: TGCGCCAGCAGCCCCTTTTGGGCCGGGGTAGCCAAAAACATTCAGTACTTC; CDR3: CASSPFWAGVAKNIQYF
size: NA; V: TRBV30; J: TRBJ2-3; D: NA; DNA: TGTGCCTCGTCAAGGGAGGAAGATACGCAGTATTTT; CDR3: CASSREEDTQYF
size: NA; V: TRBV10-3; J: TRBJ2-7; D: TRBD1; DNA: TGTGCCATCAGACAGGGGCCTCCTGACGAGCAGTACTTC; CDR3: CAIRQGPPDEQYF
size: NA; V: TRBV18; J: TRBJ1-4; D: NA; DNA: TGTGCCAGCTCACCGGGAGCGGGGGCCGAAAAACTGTTTTTT; CDR3: CASSPGAGAEKLFF
size: few; V: TRBV19; J: TRBJ1-6; D: NA; DNA: TGTGCCAGTAGTAAGGGGTACACCTATAATTCACCCCTCCACTTT; CDR3: CASSKGYTYNSPLHF
size: NA; V: TRBV6-5; J: TRBJ2-7; D: TRBD1; DNA: TGTGCCAGCAGTAGGGACAGGGGGTGCGAGCAGTACTTC; CDR3: CASSRDRGCEQYF
size: NA; V: TRBV14; J: TRBJ1-1; D: NA; DNA: TGTGCCAGCAGCCAAGACGGGGAAGCTTTCTTT; CDR3: CASSQDGEAFF
size: NA; V: TRBV14; J: TRBJ1-1; D: NA; DNA: TGTGCCAGCAGCCGATACAGGGAAGGGGTGAAGAACACTGAAGCTTTCTTT; CDR3: CASSRYREGVKNTEAFF
size: NA; V: TRBV11-2; J: TRBJ2-3; D: TRBD2; DNA: TGTGCCAGCAGCTTACAGGGGTTTAGGACTAGCGGGCTACCAGATACGCAGTATTTT; CDR3: CASSLQGFRTSGLPDTQYF
size: NA; V: TRBV5-6; J: TRBJ1-2; D: NA; DNA: TGTGCCAGCAGCCGGGTCGACAGACCCTGGACGAACTATGGCTACACCTTC; CDR3: CASSRVDRPWTNYGYTF
size: NA; V: TRBV15; J: TRBJ1-1; D: TRBD1; DNA: TGTGCCACCAGCAACCCCGACAGGGCGGGCACTGAAGCTTTCTTT; CDR3: CATSNPDRAGTEAFF
size: NA; V: TRBV10-2; J: TRBJ1-6; D: TRBD1; DNA: TGCGCCAGCAGTGAGTCGGTACAGGGGATTTCACCCCTCCACTTT; CDR3: CASSESVQGISPLHF
size: few; V: TRBV28; J: TRBJ1-1; D: NA; DNA: TGTGCCAGCAGTCCCCCGTACACTGAAGCTTTCTTT; CDR3: CASSPPYTEAFF
size: NA; V: TRBV30; J: TRBJ2-7; D: NA; DNA: TGTGCCTGCTCCTGGACAGAGAGAGTCTACGAGCAGTACTTC; CDR3: CACSWTERVYEQYF
size: NA; V: TRBV19; J: TRBJ1-1; D: NA; DNA: TGTGCCAGTAGTATACGGGGGAAGGACACTGAAGCTTTCTTT; CDR3: CASSIRGKDTEAFF
size: NA; V: TRBV7-9; J: TRBJ2-4; D: NA; DNA: TGTGCCAGCAGCTCTCCGACAGTAGCCAAAAACATTCAGTACTTC; CDR3: CASSSPTVAKNIQYF
size: NA; V: TRBV2; J: TRBJ2-2; D: TRBD2; DNA: TGTGCCAGCAGTGCCCGACTAGCGGGGGGATACACCGGGGAGCTGTTTTTT; CDR3: CASSARLAGGYTGELFF
size: NA; V: TRBV6-6; J: TRBJ1-5; D: TRBD1; DNA: TGTGCCAGCGGGACAGGGGGCGGATCTTCTCCGCCCCAGCATTTT; CDR3: CASGTGGGSSPPQHF
size: NA; V: TRBV7-9; J: TRBJ1-2; D: NA; DNA: TGTGCCAGCAGCTTAGTTCCAACAGGATTCGACTATGGCTACACCTTC; CDR3: CASSLVPTGFDYGYTF
size: once; V: TRBV29-1; J: TRBJ2-3; D: TRBD1; DNA: TGCAGCGTTCCGCCGGGACAGGGGGTTTTAGGCAGGACAGATACGCAGTATTTT; CDR3: CSVPPGQGVLGRTDTQYF
size: NA; V: TRBV11-2; J: TRBJ1-1; D: TRBD1; DNA: TGTGCCAGCAGCTCCTGGGACAGCCTAAACACTGAAGCTTTCTTT; CDR3: CASSSWDSLNTEAFF
size: NA; V: TRBV30; J: TRBJ2-5; D: NA; DNA: TGTGCCTGGAGTGTACGATCGGGGGTCGGGACCCAGTACTTC; CDR3: CAWSVRSGVGTQYF
size: NA; V: TRBV2; J: TRBJ1-2; D: NA; DNA: TGTGCCAGCAAGGCTCACCGGGACTATGGCTACACCTTC; CDR3: CASKAHRDYGYTF
size: NA; V: TRBV6-1; J: TRBJ2-7; D: NA; DNA: TGTGCCAGCAGTGTACAGGGATCCTACGAGCAGTACTTC; CDR3: CASSVQGSYEQYF
size: NA; V: TRBV5-1; J: TRBJ1-4; D: TRBD1; DNA: TGCGCCAGCAGCTTACGGACAGGGGAATATGAAAAACTGTTTTTT; CDR3: CASSLRTGEYEKLFF
size: NA; V: TRBV28; J: TRBJ1-2; D: NA; DNA: TGTGCCAGCAGTTTTCCATCTAGGACAGAACCCGGCAGCGGCTACACCTTC; CDR3: CASSFPSRTEPGSGYTF
size: NA; V: TRBV27; J: TRBJ1-3; D: NA; DNA: TGTGCCAGCAGTTCCCCTCGCTCTGGAAACACCATATATTTT; CDR3: CASSSPRSGNTIYF
size: NA; V: TRBV11-3; J: TRBJ1-1; D: NA; DNA: TGTGCCAGCAGCGACAGAAGACACACTGAAGCTTTCTTT; CDR3: CASSDRRHTEAFF
size: once; V: TRBV7-9; J: TRBJ1-5; D: NA; DNA: TGTGCCAGCAGCACCGAACAGGGAGGGGGATCCCGCAATCAGCCCCAGCATTTT; CDR3: CASSTEQGGGSRNQPQHF